This T cell receptor beta chain was captured in a study of T cells in tumors after PD-1 blockade. Overall study context: Excluded were patients with checkpoint blockade, immunosuppressants, or radiotherapy or other anti-cancer therapy within 4 weeks.

Method: immunoSEQ multiplex PCR; TCRdb's copy keeps in-frame clones and lacks some. The sample records thousands of clones, around 68% being singletons. V gave up 2 bases and J gave up 4 bases; unmatched junction bases: 9. Germline-derived CDR1 and CDR2 are MGHRA and YSYEKL. The CDR3 runs to 17 residues. The chain combines TRBV4-1 with TRBJ1-3; 9 positions match TRBD1. Sequencing used tumor tissue, obtained before anti-PD-1 treatment. The receptor was isolated from a human donor with basal cell carcinoma. This CDR3 reads CASSQFQQGARGNTIYF. The CDR3 region has the DNA TGCGCCAGCAGCCAATTTCAACAGGGGGCAAGAGGAAACACCATATATTTT.